This T cell receptor beta chain is from a study of a mutant IDH1 vaccine in newly diagnosed glioma. Study-level background: During weeks 1, 3, 5, 7, 11, 15, 19 and 23, patients received eight vaccinations. Vaccine dosing followed radiotherapy by 4-6 weeks, or accompanied temozolomide cycles. Most patients had radiochemotherapy with temozolomide before enrollment; others had one alone.

Data came from immunoSEQ multiplex PCR; TCRdb stores just in-frame clones and leaves some out. The repertoire holds tens of thousands of clones, with 85% as singletons. Time point meaning: week 23, last vaccination. Vaccinated patients received 300 ug of mutant IDH1 20-mer peptide per dose, with topical imiquimod. The study enrolled donors with new WHO grade 3 or 4 IDH1-mutant, ATRX-lost astrocytomas. As regards this clone: The antigen is undetermined.

The sequences come from PBMCs, collected from a glioma patient whose treatment included an IDH1 peptide vaccine. The receptor's source is a man aged 25 to 40 with glioma.

The CDR3 spells CASSVARGYGYTF. CDR3 nucleotides: TGTGCCAGCAGCGTGGCGCGGGGCTATGGCTACACCTTC. The genes are TRBV27 and TRBJ1-2; D unresolved. Germline V lookup: CDR1 MNHEY, CDR2 SMNVEV (reference sequence). The CDR3 consists of 13 residues. V lost 6 bases and J 4 bases, leaving 12 bases between the germline ends.